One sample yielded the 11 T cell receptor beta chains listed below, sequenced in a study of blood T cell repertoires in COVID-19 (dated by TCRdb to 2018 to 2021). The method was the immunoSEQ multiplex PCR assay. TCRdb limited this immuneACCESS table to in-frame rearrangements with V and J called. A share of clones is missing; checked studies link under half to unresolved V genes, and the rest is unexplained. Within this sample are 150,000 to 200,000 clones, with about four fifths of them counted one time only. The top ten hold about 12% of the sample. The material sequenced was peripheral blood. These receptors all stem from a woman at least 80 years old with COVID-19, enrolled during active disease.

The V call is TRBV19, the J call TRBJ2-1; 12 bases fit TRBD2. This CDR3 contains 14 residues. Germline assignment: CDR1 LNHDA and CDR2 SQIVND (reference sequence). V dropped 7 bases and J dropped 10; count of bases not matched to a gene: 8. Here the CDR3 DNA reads TGTGCCAGTACGCCTAGCGGGGGGGCTTTAGAGCAGTTCTTC. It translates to CASTPSGGALEQFF.

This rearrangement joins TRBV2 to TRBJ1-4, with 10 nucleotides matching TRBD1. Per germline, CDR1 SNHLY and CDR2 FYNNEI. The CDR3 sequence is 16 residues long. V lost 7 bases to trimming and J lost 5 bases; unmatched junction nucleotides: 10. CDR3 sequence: CASTLATGGRNEKLFF. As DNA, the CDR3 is TGTGCCAGCACCCTTGCGACAGGGGGCCGAAATGAAAAACTGTTTTTT.

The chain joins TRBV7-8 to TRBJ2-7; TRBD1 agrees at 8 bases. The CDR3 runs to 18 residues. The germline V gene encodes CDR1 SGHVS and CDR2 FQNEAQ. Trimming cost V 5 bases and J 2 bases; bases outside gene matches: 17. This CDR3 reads CASSPDGNTGTGPYEQYF. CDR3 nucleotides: TGTGCCAGCAGCCCGGACGGTAATACCGGGACAGGCCCCTACGAGCAGTACTTC.

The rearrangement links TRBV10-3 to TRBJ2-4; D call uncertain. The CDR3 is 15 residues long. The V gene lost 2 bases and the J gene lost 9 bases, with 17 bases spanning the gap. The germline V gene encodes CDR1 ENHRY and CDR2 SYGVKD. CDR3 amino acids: CAISEVAASLGIQYF. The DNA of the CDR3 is TGTGCCATCAGTGAGGTGGCGGCATCCCTAGGCATTCAGTACTTC.

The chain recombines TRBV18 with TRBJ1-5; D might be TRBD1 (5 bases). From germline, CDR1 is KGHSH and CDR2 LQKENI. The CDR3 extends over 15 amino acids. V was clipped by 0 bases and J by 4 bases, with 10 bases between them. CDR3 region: CASSPPGPRNQPQHF. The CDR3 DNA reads TGTGCCAGCTCACCACCGGGGCCGCGGAATCAGCCCCAGCATTTT.

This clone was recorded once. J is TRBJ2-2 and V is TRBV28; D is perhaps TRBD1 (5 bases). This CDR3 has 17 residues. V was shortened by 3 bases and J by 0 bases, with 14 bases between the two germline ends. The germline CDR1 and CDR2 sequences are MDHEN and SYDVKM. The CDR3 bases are TGTGCCAGCAGTTTGTACCCAGGGCCCACGAACACCGGGGAGCTGTTTTTT. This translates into CASSLYPGPTNTGELFF.

The CDR3 DNA follows: TGTGCCAGTAGTGCAGGGACAGCGACCTACAATGAGCAGTTCTTC. It yields the protein CASSAGTATYNEQFF. This chain connects TRBV19 to TRBJ2-1; 7 nucleotides agree with TRBD1. This CDR3 contains 15 residues. Germline V gene lookup returns CDR1 LNHDA and CDR2 SQIVND (reference sequence). V shed 5 bases, J shed 2 bases, and the junction held 6 bases outside the gene matches. The variable domain in full, completed from reference TRBV19 and TRBJ2-1, reads DGGITQSPKYLFRKEGQNVTLSCEQNLNHDAMYWYRQDPGQGLRLIYYSQIVNDFQKGDIAEGYSVSREKKESFPLTVTSAQKNPTAFYLCASSAGTATYNEQFFGPGTRLTVL.

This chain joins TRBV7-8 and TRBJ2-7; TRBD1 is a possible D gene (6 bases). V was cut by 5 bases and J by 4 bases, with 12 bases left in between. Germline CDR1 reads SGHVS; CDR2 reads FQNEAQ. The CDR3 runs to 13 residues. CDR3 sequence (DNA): TGTGCCAGCAGCACAGGGCCAGGGTACGAGCAGTACTTC. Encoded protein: CASSTGPGYEQYF.

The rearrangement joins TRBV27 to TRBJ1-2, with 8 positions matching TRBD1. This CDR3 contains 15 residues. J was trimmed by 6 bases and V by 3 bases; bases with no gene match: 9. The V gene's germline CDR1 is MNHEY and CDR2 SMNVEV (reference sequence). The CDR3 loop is CASSLSGTGGDGYTF. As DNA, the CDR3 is TGTGCCAGCAGTTTGTCCGGGACAGGAGGGGATGGCTACACCTTC.

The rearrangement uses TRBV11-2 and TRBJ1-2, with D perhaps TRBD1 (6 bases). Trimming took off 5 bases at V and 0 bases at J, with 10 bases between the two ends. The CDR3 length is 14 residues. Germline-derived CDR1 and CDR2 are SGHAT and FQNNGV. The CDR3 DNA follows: TGTGCCAGCAGCCCCAGGGGTCCTAACTATGGCTACACCTTC. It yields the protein CASSPRGPNYGYTF.

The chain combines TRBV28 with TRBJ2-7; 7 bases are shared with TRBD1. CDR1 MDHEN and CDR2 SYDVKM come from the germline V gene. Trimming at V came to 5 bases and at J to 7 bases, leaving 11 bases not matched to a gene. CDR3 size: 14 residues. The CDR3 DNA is TGTGCCAGCAGTGAAACAGGGGACGTAAGGGAGCAGTACTTC. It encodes CASSETGDVREQYF.